This entry concerns a single T cell receptor beta chain. The data derive from a study of radiotherapy plus CTLA-4 blockade in lung cancer. Assay used: immunoSEQ multiplex PCR; TCRdb lists only in-frame clones, some missing. This sample has 120,000 or so clones, with approximately 90% found just once. Germline-derived CDR1 and CDR2 are SGHAT and FQNNGV. Trimming shortened V by 4 bases and J by 1 base, and 18 bases separated the two germline ends. CDR3 length: 17 residues. The source is a human donor with non-small cell lung cancer that progressed on radiotherapy plus ipilimumab. J is TRBJ2-3 and V is TRBV11-2, with D uncertain. Sequenced here: peripheral blood, sampled from a patient treated with radiotherapy plus ipilimumab. The CDR3 DNA reads TGTGCCAGCAGCTCCCTCGGTGGCCTCTCTGGCACAGATACGCAGTATTTT. It codes for CASSSLGGLSGTDTQYF.